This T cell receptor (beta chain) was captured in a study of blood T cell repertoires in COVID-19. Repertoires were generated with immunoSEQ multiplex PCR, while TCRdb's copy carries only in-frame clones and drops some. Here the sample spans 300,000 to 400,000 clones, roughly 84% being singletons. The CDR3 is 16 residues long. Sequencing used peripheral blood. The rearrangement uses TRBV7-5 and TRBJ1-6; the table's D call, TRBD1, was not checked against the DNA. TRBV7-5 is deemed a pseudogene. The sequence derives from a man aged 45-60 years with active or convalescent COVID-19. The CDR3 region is CARSLGKGQGNSPLHF. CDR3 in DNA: TGTGCCAGAAGCTTAGGAAAGGGACAGGGTAATTCACCCCTCCACTTT.